The source of this T cell receptor (beta chain) is a study of cytomegalovirus exposure and HLA in healthy donors. The CDR3 has 14 residues. Germline CDR1 reads SEHNR; CDR2 reads FQNEAQ (reference sequence). After removal of 3 bases from V and 7 bases from J, the junction contained 4 bases not matched to a gene. The PCR used 60 Vbeta and 13 Jbeta primers. Data came from immunoSEQ multiplex PCR; TCRdb stores just in-frame clones and leaves some out. The sample consists of hundreds of thousands of clones, about 75% of them appearing once. Notes on this clone: Its specificity is not known.

Broader study findings: Rarity characterized most TCR sequences, yet some public TCRs appeared in many donors. DRB1 showed the most TCR associations and HLA-C the fewest in a later analysis, as rates varied by HLA locus. Earlier analysis looked at TCR beta V segments, and most were productive about 87% or about 30% of the time. An observed cluster of highly shared sequence variants was recorded as a likely sequencing artifact.

The sequencing input was PBMCs. The clonotype originates from a male donor in good health and CMV-seronegative. The chain uses TRBV7-9 and TRBJ1-4, with TRBD1 identical over 8 bases. The CDR3 DNA reads TGTGCCAGCAGCTTTCAGGGGGCGCTTGAAAAACTGTTTTTT. This sequence encodes CASSFQGALEKLFF.